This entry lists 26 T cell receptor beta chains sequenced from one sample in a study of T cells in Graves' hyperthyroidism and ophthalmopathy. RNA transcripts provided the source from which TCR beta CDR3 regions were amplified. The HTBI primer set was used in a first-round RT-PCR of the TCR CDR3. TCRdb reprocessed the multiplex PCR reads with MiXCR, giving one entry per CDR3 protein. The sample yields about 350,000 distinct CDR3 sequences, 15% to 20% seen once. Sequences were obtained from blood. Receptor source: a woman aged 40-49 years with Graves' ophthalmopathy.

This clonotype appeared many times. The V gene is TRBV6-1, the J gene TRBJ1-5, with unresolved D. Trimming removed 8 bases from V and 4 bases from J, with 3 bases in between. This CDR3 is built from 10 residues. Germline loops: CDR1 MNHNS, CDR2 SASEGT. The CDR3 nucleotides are TGTGCCAGCGGGAATCAGCCCCAGCATTTT. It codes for CASGNQPQHF.

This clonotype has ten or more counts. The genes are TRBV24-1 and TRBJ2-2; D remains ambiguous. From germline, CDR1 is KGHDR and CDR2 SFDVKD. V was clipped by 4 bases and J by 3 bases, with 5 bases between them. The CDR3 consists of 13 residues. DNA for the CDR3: TGTGCCACCAGTGACCTAGACACCGGGGAGCTGTTTTTT. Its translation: CATSDLDTGELFF.

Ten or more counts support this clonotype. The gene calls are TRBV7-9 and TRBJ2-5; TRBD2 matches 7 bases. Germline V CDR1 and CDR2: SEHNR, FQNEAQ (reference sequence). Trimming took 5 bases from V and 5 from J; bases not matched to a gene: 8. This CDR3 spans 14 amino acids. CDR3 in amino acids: CASSADGTMETQYF. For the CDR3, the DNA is TGTGCCAGCAGCGCAGACGGGACTATGGAGACCCAGTACTTC.

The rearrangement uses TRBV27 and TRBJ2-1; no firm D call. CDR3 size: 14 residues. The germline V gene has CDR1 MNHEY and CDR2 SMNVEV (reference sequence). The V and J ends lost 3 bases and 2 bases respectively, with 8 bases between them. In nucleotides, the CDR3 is TGTGCCAGCAGTTTCTTCTATACCTACAATGAGCAGTTCTTC. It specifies CASSFFYTYNEQFF.

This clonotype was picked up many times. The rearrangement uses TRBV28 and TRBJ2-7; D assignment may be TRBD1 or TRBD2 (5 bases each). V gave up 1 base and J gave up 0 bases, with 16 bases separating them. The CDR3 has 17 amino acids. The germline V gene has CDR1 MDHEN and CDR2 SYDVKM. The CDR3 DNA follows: TGTGCCAGCAGTTTATCGGCGCCGGGGCAGGGCTCCTACGAGCAGTACTTC. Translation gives CASSLSAPGQGSYEQYF.

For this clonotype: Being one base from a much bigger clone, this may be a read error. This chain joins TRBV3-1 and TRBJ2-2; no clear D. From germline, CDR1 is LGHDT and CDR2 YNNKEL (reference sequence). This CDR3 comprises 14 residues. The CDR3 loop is CAGSQDGFTGELFF. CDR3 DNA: TGTGCCGGCAGCCAAGATGGGTTCACCGGGGAGCTGTTTTTT.

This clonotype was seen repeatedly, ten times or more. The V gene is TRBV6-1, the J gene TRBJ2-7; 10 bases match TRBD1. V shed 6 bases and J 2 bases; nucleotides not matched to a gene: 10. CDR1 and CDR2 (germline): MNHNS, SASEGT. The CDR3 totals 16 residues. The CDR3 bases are TGTGCCAGCAGCAGACGGATGGGACAGGGGACCTACGAGCAGTACTTC. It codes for CASSRRMGQGTYEQYF.

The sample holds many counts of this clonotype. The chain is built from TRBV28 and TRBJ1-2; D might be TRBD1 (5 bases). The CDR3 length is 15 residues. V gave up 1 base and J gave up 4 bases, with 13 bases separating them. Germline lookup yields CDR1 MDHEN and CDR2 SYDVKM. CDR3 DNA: TGTGCCAGCAGTTTATCCAGCGCGAGGGGCTATGGCTACACCTTC. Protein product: CASSLSSARGYGYTF.

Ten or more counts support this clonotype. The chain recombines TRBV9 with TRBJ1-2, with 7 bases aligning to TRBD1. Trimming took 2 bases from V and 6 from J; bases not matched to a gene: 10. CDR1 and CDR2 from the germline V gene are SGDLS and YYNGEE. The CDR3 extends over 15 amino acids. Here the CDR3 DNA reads TGTGCCAGCAGCGTCGGGACAGCTACTACCCATGGCTACACCTTC. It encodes CASSVGTATTHGYTF.

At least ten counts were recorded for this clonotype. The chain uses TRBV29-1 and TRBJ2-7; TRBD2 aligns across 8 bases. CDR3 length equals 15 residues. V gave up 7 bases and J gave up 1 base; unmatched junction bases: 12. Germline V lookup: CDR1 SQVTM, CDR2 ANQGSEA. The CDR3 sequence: CSATLAEGYSYEQYF. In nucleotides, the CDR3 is TGCAGCGCCACACTAGCGGAGGGGTATTCCTACGAGCAGTACTTC.

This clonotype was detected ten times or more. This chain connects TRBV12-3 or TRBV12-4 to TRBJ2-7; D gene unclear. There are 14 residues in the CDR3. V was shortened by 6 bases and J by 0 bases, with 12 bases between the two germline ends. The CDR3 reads CASSPPGRSYEQYF. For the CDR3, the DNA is TGTGCCAGCAGCCCGCCCGGGCGCTCCTACGAGCAGTACTTC.

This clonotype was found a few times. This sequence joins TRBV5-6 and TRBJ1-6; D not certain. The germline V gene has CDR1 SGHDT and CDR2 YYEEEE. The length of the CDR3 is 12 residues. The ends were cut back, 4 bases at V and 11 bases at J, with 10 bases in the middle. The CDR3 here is CASSTSSTPLHF. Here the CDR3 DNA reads TGTGCCAGCAGCACCTCCAGCACACCCCTCCACTTT.

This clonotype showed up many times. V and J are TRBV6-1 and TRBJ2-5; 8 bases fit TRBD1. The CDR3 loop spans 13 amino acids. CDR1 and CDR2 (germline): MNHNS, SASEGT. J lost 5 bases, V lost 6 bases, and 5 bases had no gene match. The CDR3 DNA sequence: TGTGCCAGCAGAACCAGGGGGCCTGAGACCCAGTACTTC. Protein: CASRTRGPETQYF.

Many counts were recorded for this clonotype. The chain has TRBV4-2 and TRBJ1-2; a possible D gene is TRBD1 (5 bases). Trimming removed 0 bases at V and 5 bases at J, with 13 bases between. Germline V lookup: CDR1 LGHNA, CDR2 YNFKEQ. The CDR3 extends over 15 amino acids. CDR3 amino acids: CASSQDQRQGYGYTF. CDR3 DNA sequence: TGTGCCAGCAGCCAAGATCAACGGCAGGGTTATGGCTACACCTTC.

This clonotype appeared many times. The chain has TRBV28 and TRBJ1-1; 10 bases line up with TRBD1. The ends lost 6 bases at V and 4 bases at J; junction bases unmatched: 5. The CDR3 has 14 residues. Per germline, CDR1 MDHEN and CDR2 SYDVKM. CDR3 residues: CASSPGQGFTEAFF. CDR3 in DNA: TGTGCCAGCAGCCCGGGACAGGGGTTCACTGAAGCTTTCTTT.

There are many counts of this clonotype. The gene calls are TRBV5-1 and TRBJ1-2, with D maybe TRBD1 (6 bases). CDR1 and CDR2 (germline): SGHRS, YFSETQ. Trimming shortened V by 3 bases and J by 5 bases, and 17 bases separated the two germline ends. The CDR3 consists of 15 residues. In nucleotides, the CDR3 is TGCGCCAGCAGCTCCGGACAGCTAGGATTTTATGGCTACACCTTC. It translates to CASSSGQLGFYGYTF.

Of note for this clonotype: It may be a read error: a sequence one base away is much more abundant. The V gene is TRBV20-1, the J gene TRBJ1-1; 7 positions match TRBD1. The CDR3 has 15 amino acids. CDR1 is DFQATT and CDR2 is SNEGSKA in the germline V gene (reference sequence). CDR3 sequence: CNAPRQGGLNTEAFF. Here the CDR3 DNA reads TGCAATGCTCCACGACAGGGTGGACTGAACACTGAAGCTTTCTTT.

For the CDR3, the DNA is TGTGCCAGCAGCTATAGACTCAACGTCTACGAGCAGTACTTC. Translating it yields CASSYRLNVYEQYF. The genes are TRBV28 and TRBJ2-7, with no clear D. The V end was cut by 6 bases, the J end by 3 bases, with 15 bases between. The CDR3 covers 14 residues. Germline loops: CDR1 MDHEN, CDR2 SYDVKM.

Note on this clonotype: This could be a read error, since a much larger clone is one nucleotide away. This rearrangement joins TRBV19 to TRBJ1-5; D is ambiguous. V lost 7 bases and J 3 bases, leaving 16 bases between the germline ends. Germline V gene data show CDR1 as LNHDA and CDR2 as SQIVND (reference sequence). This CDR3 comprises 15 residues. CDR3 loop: CASTPGGKFNQPQHF. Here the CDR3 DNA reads TGTGCCAGTACCCCGGGAGGGAAGTTCAATCAGCCCCAGCATTTT.

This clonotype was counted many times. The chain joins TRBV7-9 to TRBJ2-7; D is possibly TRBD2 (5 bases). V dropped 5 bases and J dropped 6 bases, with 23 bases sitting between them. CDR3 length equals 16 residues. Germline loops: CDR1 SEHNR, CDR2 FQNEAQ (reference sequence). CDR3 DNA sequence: TGTGCCAGCAGCCCTGCAGGCGGCGCTAGCCAGTTCGAGCAGTACTTC. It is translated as CASSPAGGASQFEQYF. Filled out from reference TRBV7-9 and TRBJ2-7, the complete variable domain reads DTGVSQNPRHKITKRGQNVTFRCDPISEHNRLYWYRQTLGQGPEFLTYFQNEAQLEKSRLLSDRFSAERPKGSFSTLEIQRTEQGDSAMYLCASSPAGGASQFEQYFGPGTRLTVT.

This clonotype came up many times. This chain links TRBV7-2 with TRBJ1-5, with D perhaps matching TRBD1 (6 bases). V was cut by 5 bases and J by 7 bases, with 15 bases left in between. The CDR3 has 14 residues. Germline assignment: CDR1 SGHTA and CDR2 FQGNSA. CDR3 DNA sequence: TGTGCCAGCAGCCCGGTGGCAGGGGACCAGCCCCAGCATTTT. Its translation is CASSPVAGDQPQHF. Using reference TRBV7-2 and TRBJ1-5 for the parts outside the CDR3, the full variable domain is GAGVSQSPSNKVTEKGKDVELRCDPISGHTALYWYRQSLGQGLEFLIYFQGNSAPDKSGLPSDRFSAERTGGSVSTLTIQRTQQEDSAVYLCASSPVAGDQPQHFGDGTRLSIL.

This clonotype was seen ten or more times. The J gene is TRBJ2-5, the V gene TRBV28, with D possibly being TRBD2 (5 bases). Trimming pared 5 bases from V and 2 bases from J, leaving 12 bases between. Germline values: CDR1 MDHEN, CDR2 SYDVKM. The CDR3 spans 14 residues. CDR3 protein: CASSNGGNQETQYF. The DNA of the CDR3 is TGTGCCAGCAGTAACGGAGGAAATCAAGAGACCCAGTACTTC.

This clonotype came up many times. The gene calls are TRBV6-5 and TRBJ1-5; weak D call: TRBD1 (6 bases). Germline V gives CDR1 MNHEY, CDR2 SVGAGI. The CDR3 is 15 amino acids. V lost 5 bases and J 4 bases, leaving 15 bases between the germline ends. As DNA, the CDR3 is TGTGCCAGCAGTCTCCTCAGGACAGATAATCAGCCCCAGCATTTT. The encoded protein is CASSLLRTDNQPQHF.

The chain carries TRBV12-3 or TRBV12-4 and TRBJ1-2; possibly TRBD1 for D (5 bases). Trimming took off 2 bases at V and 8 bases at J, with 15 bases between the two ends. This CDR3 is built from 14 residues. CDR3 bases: TGTGCCAGCAGTTTAAGGAGGGGAGTCGGGGGCTACACCTTC. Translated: CASSLRRGVGGYTF.

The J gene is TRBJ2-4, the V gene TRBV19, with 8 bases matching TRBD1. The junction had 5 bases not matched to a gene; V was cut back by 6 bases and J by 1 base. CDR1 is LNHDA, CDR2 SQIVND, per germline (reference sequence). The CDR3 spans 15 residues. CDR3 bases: TGTGCCAGTAGGGGGACAGGAAACGCCAAAAACATTCAGTACTTC. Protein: CASRGTGNAKNIQYF.

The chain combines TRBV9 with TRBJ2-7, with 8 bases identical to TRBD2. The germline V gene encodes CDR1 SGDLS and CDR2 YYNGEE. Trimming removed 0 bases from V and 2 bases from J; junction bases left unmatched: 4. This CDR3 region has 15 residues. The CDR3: CASSVEGGLAYEQYF. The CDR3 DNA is TGTGCCAGCAGCGTAGAGGGGGGACTAGCCTACGAGCAGTACTTC. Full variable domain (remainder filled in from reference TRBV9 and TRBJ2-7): DSGVTQTPKHLITATGQRVTLRCSPRSGDLSVYWYQQSLDQGLQFLIQYYNGEERAKGNILERFSAQQFPDLHSELNLSSLELGDSALYFCASSVEGGLAYEQYFGPGTRLTVT.